This is a list of T cell receptor beta chains from one sample in a study of blood T cell repertoires in COVID-19. Measured with immunoSEQ multiplex PCR; TCRdb has only the in-frame clones, and not every one. The table has over 75,000 clones, around nine tenths seen once. The sequencing input was peripheral blood. The receptors were gathered from a man between 45 and 60 years old with COVID-19, enrolled during active disease. Both conserved end residues are part of each CDR3.

V gene	CDR3 protein
TRBV5-1	CASSPPGGRYNEQFF
TRBV11-2	CASSYRTSGNNEQFF
TRBV7-3	CASSLGGQGYTGELFF
TRBV7-3	CASSSIRGNEQFF
TRBV9	CASSVESTGPRNTEAFF
TRBV18	CASSPPSGGPTYEQYF
TRBV10-3	CAISESTGTGELFF
TRBV19	CASSPSRRGGTEAFF
TRBV7-2	CASSFPGQGSRNTIYF
TRBV4-3	CASSQRTGYEAFF
TRBV5-6	CASSRNTGTGLQPQHF
TRBV29-1	CSVSLSSYEQYF
TRBV21-1	CASSKALWDKREQYF